A selection of T cell receptor beta chains follows, all from one sample in a study of Ad26.COV2.S vaccination and SARS-CoV-2 variants. The table came from immunoSEQ multiplex PCR; TCRdb's copy has only in-frame clones and leaves some out. The data hold 300,000 to 350,000 clones, with 85% to 90% observed a single time. The material was peripheral blood, obtained in a trial of Ad26.COV2.S vaccine versus placebo. The receptors derive from a person between 18 and 65 years old who received the Ad26.COV2.S COVID-19 vaccine or a placebo. The conserved cysteine and the conserved F or W are not part of the CDR3 here. Each record gives: CDR3 protein, D gene, J gene, CDR3 length, V gene. The D gene is left open where the match is weak.

ASSPGLAGGPTNEQF,TRBD2,TRBJ2-1,15,TRBV28
ASSLTPDMNTEAF,NA,TRBJ1-1,13,TRBV7-3
ASSLADGTPY,NA,TRBJ2-5,10,TRBV5-1
ASSPQSGTSVYNEQF,TRBD2,TRBJ2-1,15,TRBV7-2
ASSQDLGTGGRDTQY,TRBD1,TRBJ2-3,15,TRBV14
SVSGSRDTQY,NA,TRBJ2-3,10,TRBV29-1
ASSLTSYNTEAF,NA,TRBJ1-1,12,TRBV5-1
ASSRTSRTYNEQF,TRBD2,TRBJ2-1,13,TRBV6-6
ASSLGSSGHSYEQY,NA,TRBJ2-7,14,TRBV5-4
SGGQGEGDTQY,TRBD1,TRBJ2-3,11,TRBV29-1
ASSFSTYEQY,NA,TRBJ2-7,10,TRBV7-9
ASSPGRRGSGNTIY,NA,TRBJ1-3,14,TRBV18
ASSPRTGYNEQF,NA,TRBJ2-1,12,TRBV21-1
ASSLGGTGNTIY,NA,TRBJ1-3,12,TRBV28
ASSPRGGGYEQY,NA,TRBJ2-7,12,TRBV7-3
ASSQERTGNSPLH,TRBD1,TRBJ1-6,13,TRBV4-1
ASSEGQPQH,NA,TRBJ1-5,9,TRBV6-1
AWSRGLALSGVSTDTQY,NA,TRBJ2-3,17,TRBV30
ASSLAAGFTDTQY,NA,TRBJ2-3,13,TRBV5-5
ASSPTERSYEQY,NA,TRBJ2-7,12,TRBV18
ASSLGPSGTAMGMQF,TRBD1,TRBJ2-1,15,TRBV7-2
ASTPTGMNTEAF,NA,TRBJ1-1,12,TRBV7-9
ASSKGANYGYT,NA,TRBJ1-2,11,TRBV19
ATSRDIGRTSYEQY,NA,TRBJ2-7,14,TRBV15
ASSLGAAYEQY,NA,TRBJ2-7,11,TRBV5-5
ATSRAPTGAKNIQY,TRBD1,TRBJ2-4,14,TRBV15
ASNPTGSYSPLH,NA,TRBJ1-6,12,TRBV19